This TCR beta chain comes out of a study of glioma-infiltrating T cells. Overall study findings and caveats: CDR3 overlap between tissue and blood was very small. Above-expected tissue-blood divergence occurred in all gliomas, most in low-grade ones.

On this clonotype: No antigen is known for it.

TCR alpha and beta CDR3 regions were amplified from RNA using iRepertoire nested multiplex PCR. Input was roughly 100-450 ng of tissue mRNA or PBMC total RNA. TCRdb re-analysed the multiplex PCR reads in MiXCR, keeping a single row per CDR3 protein. This table has tens of thousands of distinct CDR3 sequences, about 23% appearing once. Trimming cost V 3 bases and J 7 bases, with 10 bases left between them. The CDR3 is 12 residues long. CDR1 SGHDT and CDR2 YYEEEE come from the germline V gene. The chain is built from TRBV5-6 and TRBJ1-1; D gene ambiguous. The origin of this receptor is a human donor with low-grade glioma or glioblastoma, undergoing nonglioma brain surgery, or in good health (not recorded which). The specimen was glioma tissue, nonneoplastic brain tissue, or PBMCs (not recorded which). DNA of the CDR3: TGTGCCAGCAGCTCCGGTGGGATTGAAGCTTTCTTT. Its protein product is CASSSGGIEAFF.